This T cell receptor (beta chain) is drawn from a study of T cell repertoires in cytomegalovirus infection. Study-level background: Signatures in public TCR beta sequences pointed to both CMV infection and matching HLA type.

Trimming cost V 6 bases and J 5 bases, with 14 bases left between them. The CDR3 is 13 amino acids. Per the germline V gene, CDR1 is SGHTA and CDR2 is FQGNSA. Points from the study as a whole: HLA-C-restricted CMV-specific TCR beta clonotypes prevailed in the ex vivo response. Pooled public TCR beta family frequency picked out CMV carriers with the relevant HLA.

TCRdb processed the reads anew with MiXCR; each CDR3 protein has one entry. The sample includes under 350,000 distinct CDR3 sequences, around a tenth seen only once; the top ten take around 4.1%. Remarks on this clonotype: What it binds is not known.

The sequenced material came from PBMCs. The chain uses TRBV7-2 and TRBJ2-7; D might be TRBD2 (7 bases). This sequence was found in a human donor in good health (CMV status not recorded). Some clones in this sample may be carry-over from other donors' samples. Here the CDR3 reads CASRGGTFDEQYF. CDR3 DNA sequence: TGTGCCAGCAGGGGGGGGACATTCGACGAGCAGTACTTC.